Listed below are T cell receptor beta chains from one sample, sequenced in a study of cytomegalovirus exposure and HLA in healthy donors. Method: immunoSEQ multiplex PCR; TCRdb's copy keeps in-frame clones and lacks some. The table records fewer than 150,000 clones, roughly 88% of them present only once. Input material: PBMCs. All receptors derive from a man aged 18 to 30 in good health and CMV-seronegative. CDR3s include the opening cysteine and the closing phenylalanine or tryptophan. D genes are given only for firm matches. Expanded clones are given a class, and other clones once, few, many or no size at all.

CDR3 length	D gene	V gene	clone size	J gene	CDR3 DNA	CDR3 protein
16	.	TRBV27	.	TRBJ1-5	TGTGCCAGCAGTCCCACTGCGGGACCCCCAAGCCGCCCCCAGCATTTT	CASSPTAGPPSRPQHF
14	.	TRBV6-5	.	TRBJ1-1	TGTGCCAGCAGCCCTCGGGGGGGCAGCGCTGAAGCTTTCTTT	CASSPRGGSAEAFF
15	.	TRBV18	.	TRBJ2-7	TGTGCCAGCTCACCCGGCCGGGGTAGCACCGGCGAGCAGTACTTC	CASSPGRGSTGEQYF
12	.	TRBV18	.	TRBJ2-1	TGTGCCAGCTCCCTACTAGAGGATGAGCAGTTCTTC	CASSLLEDEQFF
15	TRBD2	TRBV6-5	.	TRBJ2-7	TGTGCCAGCAGGCGACCGGGACTAGCGGGAGCCGAGCAGTACTTC	CASRRPGLAGAEQYF
15	.	TRBV7-8	.	TRBJ1-4	TGTGCCAGCAGCTTAGGGCATTCGGGGAATGAAAAACTGTTTTTT	CASSLGHSGNEKLFF
15	TRBD1	TRBV11-2	.	TRBJ2-7	TGTGCCAGCAGCCCAACCAGGGGGTTTTCCTACGAGCAGTACTTC	CASSPTRGFSYEQYF
18	.	TRBV7-2	few	TRBJ2-1	TGTGCCAGCAGCTTCGACCGTCACCGGGGGGCCTCCTACAATGAGCAGTTCTTC	CASSFDRHRGASYNEQFF
18	.	TRBV7-8	once	TRBJ1-5	TGTGCCAGCAGCCCCCGGGTCGGAGGGGACTATAGCAATCAGCCCCAGCATTTT	CASSPRVGGDYSNQPQHF
14	.	TRBV28	.	TRBJ1-1	TGTGCCAGCAACAAACAGGGTTGGAGCACTGAAGCTTTCTTT	CASNKQGWSTEAFF
14	TRBD2	TRBV11-3	.	TRBJ2-7	TGTGCCAGCAGCTCCGGGGTAGCGGGGGACGAGCAGTACTTC	CASSSGVAGDEQYF
12	.	TRBV10-3	.	TRBJ2-2	TGTGCCATCTGGGCGGGAAACGGGGAGCTGTTTTTT	CAIWAGNGELFF
15	TRBD2	TRBV6-6	.	TRBJ2-1	TGTGCCAGCATCGATAGCGGGGGAATCCACAATGAGCAGTTCTTC	CASIDSGGIHNEQFF
11	TRBD1	TRBV25-1	.	TRBJ2-1	TGTGCCAGCACCCGAGGGACAGGGAAGTTCTTC	CASTRGTGKFF
15	.	TRBV15	.	TRBJ2-1	TGTGCCACCAGCCGCCCAAGGGGGTACGACAATGAGCAGTTCTTC	CATSRPRGYDNEQFF
14	TRBD1	TRBV30	.	TRBJ2-7	TGTGCCTGGGCCGACAGGGCAATACCTACGAAGCAGTACTTC	CAWADRAIPTKQYF
14	TRBD1	TRBV7-9	.	TRBJ2-7	TGTGCCAGCAGCCCTCGGGACAGGGCTAACGAGCAGTACTTC	CASSPRDRANEQYF
14	.	TRBV5-1	.	TRBJ2-3	TGCGCCAGCAGCTTGGACAGGTCAGCAGATACGCAGTATTTT	CASSLDRSADTQYF
15	.	TRBV4-2	.	TRBJ2-7	TGTGCCAGCAGCCAGACGACAGATCTTTGGGACGAGCAGTACTTC	CASSQTTDLWDEQYF
16	.	TRBV7-6	.	TRBJ2-5	TGTGCCAGCAGTTCACCCAGGGCTAGCGCCCAAGAGACCCAGTACTTC	CASSSPRASAQETQYF
14	.	TRBV27	.	TRBJ1-1	TGTGCCAGCAGTTTGGAGAAATATAACACTGAAGCTTTCTTT	CASSLEKYNTEAFF
13	TRBD1	TRBV6-6	once	TRBJ1-2	TGTGCCAGCAGCCCCGGGACAGGGGATGGCTACACCTTC	CASSPGTGDGYTF
14	.	TRBV27	.	TRBJ2-7	TGTGCCAGCAGTTACCAGGGTCTTGGCTACGAGCAGTACTTC	CASSYQGLGYEQYF
16	TRBD1	TRBV4-1	once	TRBJ2-3	TGCGCCAGCAGCCAAGCAGGGGGCGGTGGCACAGATACGCAGTATTTT	CASSQAGGGGTDTQYF
16	TRBD1	TRBV30	.	TRBJ1-3	TGTGCCTGGAGTCCGATAAGACAGGGGGCTGGAAACACCATATATTTT	CAWSPIRQGAGNTIYF
14	.	TRBV6-5	.	TRBJ2-1	TGTGCCAGCAGTCCGGGGAGATCCTACAATGAGCAGTTCTTC	CASSPGRSYNEQFF
12	.	TRBV11-2	.	TRBJ1-2	TGTGCCAGCAGCCCATCGGGGGGCGGCTACACCTTC	CASSPSGGGYTF
13	.	TRBV5-4	.	TRBJ2-2	TGTGCCAGCAGCTACCGAGTGACCGGGGAGCTGTTTTTT	CASSYRVTGELFF
16	TRBD1	TRBV6-5	few	TRBJ1-5	TGTGCCAGCAGTTCACAGACAGGGGGCCACAATCAGCCCCAGCATTTT	CASSSQTGGHNQPQHF
16	TRBD1	TRBV18	.	TRBJ2-1	TGTGCCAGCTCACCGCGGACAGGGAATGTCTACAATGAGCAGTTCTTC	CASSPRTGNVYNEQFF
16	.	TRBV2	.	TRBJ1-2	TGTGCCAGCCCTCCTTCTGGGGGGATTGCGGACTATGGCTACACCTTC	CASPPSGGIADYGYTF
12	TRBD1	TRBV19	.	TRBJ1-2	TGTGCCAGTAGTACACAGGGGGATGGCTACACCTTC	CASSTQGDGYTF
12	.	TRBV28	.	TRBJ2-7	TGTGCCAGCTCACAGGGATCCCACGAGCAGTACTTC	CASSQGSHEQYF
15	TRBD1	TRBV15	.	TRBJ1-5	TGTGCCACCAAACGAGGGACAGGGGCCAGGCAGCCCCAGCATTTT	CATKRGTGARQPQHF
15	TRBD2	TRBV6-1	.	TRBJ2-1	TGTGCCAGCAGTGGACTAGCGGGGGTGAACAATGAGCAGTTCTTC	CASSGLAGVNNEQFF
15	TRBD1	TRBV6-1	.	TRBJ1-4	TGTGCCAGCAGGTCCTGGGGACAGGGTAATGAAAAACTGTTTTTT	CASRSWGQGNEKLFF
13	.	TRBV6-4	.	TRBJ1-2	TGTGCCAGCAGTGACCGCAGGGGCTATGGCTACACCTTC	CASSDRRGYGYTF
14	TRBD1	TRBV11-2	once	TRBJ2-1	TGTGCCAGCAGCCGGGTGGGGACAGTCAATGAGCAGTTCTTC	CASSRVGTVNEQFF
18	TRBD2	TRBV9	few	TRBJ2-1	TGTGCCAGCAGCCATGGGACTAGCGGGAGGAAGGACTACAATGAGCAGTTCTTC	CASSHGTSGRKDYNEQFF
18	TRBD2	TRBV2	.	TRBJ2-1	TGTGCCAGCAGGGCGAGGACTAGCGAGACGGTCTCCTACAATGAGCAGTTCTTC	CASRARTSETVSYNEQFF
15	TRBD1	TRBV28	.	TRBJ1-1	TGTGCCAGCAGTTTCTACAGGGGGCAGGACACTGAAGCTTTCTTT	CASSFYRGQDTEAFF
15	TRBD1	TRBV6-5	.	TRBJ1-1	TGTGCCAGCAGCCGACCGAGCACAGGGGGTACTGAAGCTTTCTTT	CASSRPSTGGTEAFF
14	TRBD1	TRBV4-1	.	TRBJ1-4	TGCGCCAGCGCACGGGACAGCGAAAATGAAAAACTGTTTTTT	CASARDSENEKLFF
14	TRBD2	TRBV7-9	.	TRBJ2-7	TGTGCCAGCAGCTTAGCCGGGACTAGCTCCGAGCAGTACTTC	CASSLAGTSSEQYF
20	.	TRBV13	.	TRBJ2-6	TGTGCCAGCAGCTCCCTCCCCCGGGATAGCGCCTTCTCTGGGGCCAACGTCCTGACTTTC	CASSSLPRDSAFSGANVLTF
14	.	TRBV14	.	TRBJ1-1	TGTGCCAGCAGCCAAGAATACGGGGAAACTGAAGCTTTCTTT	CASSQEYGETEAFF
16	.	TRBV9	.	TRBJ2-1	TGTGCCAGCAGCGAGGTGGGACTCTCTCCCTACAATGAGCAGTTCTTC	CASSEVGLSPYNEQFF
16	.	TRBV7-5	.	TRBJ2-1	TGTGCCAGAAGCTTAGAGTCGCGTCGCTCCTACAATGAGCAGTTCTTC	CARSLESRRSYNEQFF
15	TRBD2	TRBV7-9	.	TRBJ2-7	TGTGCCAGCAGCTTAGGGACTAGCGGGAGCCGGGAGCAGTACTTC	CASSLGTSGSREQYF
16	.	TRBV2	.	TRBJ2-7	TGTGCCAGCAGTACAGCCCCCGCAGAGATCTCCTACGAGCAGTACTTC	CASSTAPAEISYEQYF
14	.	TRBV9	.	TRBJ2-1	TGTGCCAGCAGCGTAGCTCACGGGTACAATGAGCAGTTCTTC	CASSVAHGYNEQFF
14	TRBD1	TRBV27	.	TRBJ2-1	TGTGCCAGCAAAATGGGACAGCTCTACAATGAGCAGTTCTTC	CASKMGQLYNEQFF
15	.	TRBV27	.	TRBJ1-2	TGTGCCAGCAGTAGGCTGGGACAACGTCTCTATGGCTACACCTTC	CASSRLGQRLYGYTF
14	.	TRBV7-2	.	TRBJ1-1	TGTGCCAGCACCAACGGGGGGGTGAACACTGAAGCTTTCTTT	CASTNGGVNTEAFF